The 11 T cell receptor beta chains in this list originate from one sample, sequenced in a study of beta chain features in type 1 diabetes. The isolated RNA, all of it, was reverse transcribed, so expressed TCRB transcripts were what got sequenced. Some clones are missing from TCRdb's copy, which holds only in-frame ones; the method was immunoSEQ multiplex PCR. This table has 600,000 to 650,000 clones, around 15% appearing once. Sequenced material: naive CD4+ T cells from blood. All receptors come from a man aged 18 to 29 in good health.

This clone was recorded a few times. The chain carries TRBV5-4 and TRBJ2-5; unclear D gene. V lost 2 bases and J 1 base, leaving 3 bases between the germline ends. Germline V lookup: CDR1 SGHNT, CDR2 YYREEE (reference sequence). This CDR3 is 12 amino acids long. CDR3 in amino acids: CASSFIQETQYF. The CDR3 DNA follows: TGTGCCAGCAGCTTTATCCAAGAGACCCAGTACTTC.

The CDR3 here is CATLWAGFTDTQYF. The CDR3 DNA is TGTGCCACTTTGTGGGCGGGTTTCACAGATACGCAGTATTTT. The chain has TRBV15 and TRBJ2-3, with D maybe TRBD2 (5 bases). The CDR3 loop spans 14 amino acids. Germline lookup yields CDR1 LNHNV and CDR2 YYDKDF (reference sequence). V lost 9 bases, J lost 2 bases, and 15 bases lay in between.

The V and J genes are TRBV6-4 and TRBJ2-1, with 7 bases aligning to TRBD2. This CDR3 contains 12 residues. Germline trimming cut 5 bases from V and 9 bases from J; bases unmatched to any gene: 4. The V gene's germline CDR1 is MRHNA and CDR2 SNTAGT. The CDR3 DNA follows: TGTGCCAGCAGTAGCGGGAAGAGTGAGCAGTTCTTC. Its translation: CASSSGKSEQFF.

This clone was seen many times. The chain has TRBV7-9 and TRBJ2-3; 10 bases are a match to TRBD1. Germline V gene sequence: CDR1 SEHNR, CDR2 FQNEAQ (reference sequence). This CDR3 is 13 amino acids long. V lost 6 bases and J lost 13; bases outside the gene matches: 10. CDR3 sequence: CASSSPGQGSEYF. CDR3 bases: TGTGCCAGCAGTTCCCCGGGACAGGGGTCCGAGTATTTT.

This chain uses TRBV14 with TRBJ1-5, with a tentative D call TRBD1 (6 bases). The CDR3 covers 14 residues. CDR1 is SGHDN and CDR2 is FVKESK in the germline V gene. V dropped 1 base and J dropped 6 bases, with 10 bases sitting between them. CDR3 sequence: CASSQVGGIQPQHF. Written as DNA, the CDR3 is TGTGCCAGCAGCCAAGTAGGGGGGATTCAGCCCCAGCATTTT.

DNA for the CDR3: TGTGCCTGGAGTCCCTGGACTAGCCCCATGGTAAATGAGCAGTTCTTC. Encoded protein: CAWSPWTSPMVNEQFF. The V gene is TRBV30, the J gene TRBJ2-1; TRBD2 agrees at 8 bases. This CDR3 contains 16 residues. Germline V gene lookup returns CDR1 GTSNPN and CDR2 SVGIG (reference sequence). V was pared by 2 bases and J by 7 bases, with 13 bases of the junction left unmatched.

The rearrangement uses TRBV11-1 and TRBJ1-6, with 11 bases that match TRBD1. V was clipped by 3 bases and J by 2 bases; unmatched bases: 3. Germline V gene sequence: CDR1 SGHAT, CDR2 FQDESV (reference sequence). This CDR3 contains 17 residues. The chain's CDR3 is CASSFGQGATYNSPLHF. As DNA, the CDR3 is TGTGCCAGCAGCTTCGGACAGGGGGCCACCTATAATTCACCCCTCCACTTT.

The rearrangement joins TRBV9 to TRBJ1-4; unclear D gene. Trimming pared 0 bases from V and 0 bases from J, leaving 6 bases between. Germline V lookup: CDR1 SGDLS, CDR2 YYNGEE. The CDR3 length is 15 residues. CDR3 coding DNA: TGTGCCAGCAGCGTAGGATCAGCAACTAATGAAAAACTGTTTTTT. Protein: CASSVGSATNEKLFF.

This clone was detected a few times. J is TRBJ2-1 and V is TRBV4-1, with 14 bases identical to TRBD2. Germline-derived CDR1 and CDR2 are MGHRA and YSYEKL. The CDR3 has 14 amino acids. Trimming removed 1 base from V and 16 bases from J; junction bases left unmatched: 6. The CDR3 loop is CASSQVGTSGSSFF. The CDR3 DNA follows: TGCGCCAGCAGCCAAGTCGGGACTAGCGGGAGCAGTTTCTTC.

The table lists this clone with a few counts. The chain links TRBV7-3 to TRBJ1-2; D call uncertain. The V end lost 0 bases, the J end lost 8 bases, and 16 bases lay between the germline ends. CDR3 length equals 15 residues. CDR1 and CDR2 from the germline V gene are SGHTA and FQGTGA. The CDR3 is CASSLTGDPSGGYTF. CDR3 nucleotides: TGTGCCAGCAGCTTAACTGGCGATCCCTCGGGGGGCTACACCTTC.

The chain employs TRBV6-5 and TRBJ1-5, with D hard to call. CDR3 length equals 14 residues. The V end was cut by 0 bases, the J end by 0 bases, with 3 bases between. CDR1 and CDR2 (germline): MNHEY, SVGAGI. This CDR3 reads CASSYSHSNQPQHF. CDR3 bases: TGTGCCAGCAGTTACTCTCATAGCAATCAGCCCCAGCATTTT.